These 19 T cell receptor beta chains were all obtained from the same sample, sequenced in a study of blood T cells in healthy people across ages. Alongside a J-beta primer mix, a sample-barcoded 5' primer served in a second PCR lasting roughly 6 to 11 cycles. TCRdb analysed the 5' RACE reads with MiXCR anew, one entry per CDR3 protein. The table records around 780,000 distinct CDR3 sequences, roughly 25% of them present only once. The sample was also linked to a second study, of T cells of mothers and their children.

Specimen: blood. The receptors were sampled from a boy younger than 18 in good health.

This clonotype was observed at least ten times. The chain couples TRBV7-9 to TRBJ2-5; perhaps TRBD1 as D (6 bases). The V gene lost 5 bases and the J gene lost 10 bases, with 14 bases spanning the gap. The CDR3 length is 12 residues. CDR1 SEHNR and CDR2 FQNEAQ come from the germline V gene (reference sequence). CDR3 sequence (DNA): TGTGCCAGCAGCCAAGATCAGGGGAACCAGTACTTC. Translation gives CASSQDQGNQYF.

The CDR3 DNA reads TGTGCCAGCAGCTTAGTAGCGGGGGGCCTCCTTTACCAAGAGACCCAGTACTTC. Protein: CASSLVAGGLLYQETQYF. The chain carries TRBV7-9 and TRBJ2-5; 10 positions match TRBD2. The CDR3 totals 18 residues. Per the germline V gene, CDR1 is SEHNR and CDR2 is FQNEAQ (reference sequence). The V segment lost 1 base and the J segment 0 bases; nucleotides outside the gene matches: 8.

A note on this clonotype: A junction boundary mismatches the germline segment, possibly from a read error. The CDR3 DNA follows: TGTGCCAGCAGTCCCCTTCCCCAGGGACGGGAAAAACTGGTTTTT. Translating gives CASSPLPQGREKLVF. The rearrangement uses TRBV12-3 or TRBV12-4 and TRBJ1-4; the D gene is possibly TRBD1 (5 bases). The CDR3 has 15 residues.

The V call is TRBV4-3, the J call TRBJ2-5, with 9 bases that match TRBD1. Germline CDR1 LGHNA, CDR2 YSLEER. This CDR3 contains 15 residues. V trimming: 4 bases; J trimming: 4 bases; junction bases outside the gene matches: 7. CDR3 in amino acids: CASSRAGQGGETQYF. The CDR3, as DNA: TGCGCCAGCAGCCGGGCGGGACAGGGAGGAGAGACCCAGTACTTC.

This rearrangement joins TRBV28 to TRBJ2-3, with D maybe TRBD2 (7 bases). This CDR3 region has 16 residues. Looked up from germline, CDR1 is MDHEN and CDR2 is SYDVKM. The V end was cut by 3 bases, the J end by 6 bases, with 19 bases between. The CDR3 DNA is TGTGCCAGCAGTTTTCGTCGCGGGGGCGGAACTGATACGCAGTATTTT. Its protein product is CASSFRRGGGTDTQYF.

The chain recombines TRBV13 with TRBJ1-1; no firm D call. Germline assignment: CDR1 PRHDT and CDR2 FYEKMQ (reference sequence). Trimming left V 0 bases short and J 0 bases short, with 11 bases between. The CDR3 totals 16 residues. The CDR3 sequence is CASSLGLGAVNTEAFF. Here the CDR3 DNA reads TGTGCCAGCAGCTTAGGCCTCGGAGCCGTGAACACTGAAGCTTTCTTT.

The CDR3 DNA sequence: TGTGCCAGCTTCTGGGATGGCTACACCTTC. Its translation: CASFWDGYTF. V is TRBV6-1 and J is TRBJ1-2; unclear D gene. V dropped 8 bases and J dropped 6 bases, with 7 bases sitting between them. From germline, CDR1 is MNHNS and CDR2 SASEGT. The CDR3 has 10 residues.

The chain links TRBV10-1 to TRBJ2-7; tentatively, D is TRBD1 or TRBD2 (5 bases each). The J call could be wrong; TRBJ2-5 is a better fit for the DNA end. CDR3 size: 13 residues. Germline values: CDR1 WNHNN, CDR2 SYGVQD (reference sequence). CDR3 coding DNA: TGCGCCAGCAGTGGGGACGCCCAAGAGACCCAGTACTTC. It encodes CASSGDAQETQYF.

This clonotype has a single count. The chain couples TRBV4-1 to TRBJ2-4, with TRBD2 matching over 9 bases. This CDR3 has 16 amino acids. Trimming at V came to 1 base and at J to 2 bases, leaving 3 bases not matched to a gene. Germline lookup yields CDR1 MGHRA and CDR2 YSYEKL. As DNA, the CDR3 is TGCGCCAGCAGCCAAGGGAGCGGGGGGACCAAAAACATTCAGTACTTC. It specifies CASSQGSGGTKNIQYF.

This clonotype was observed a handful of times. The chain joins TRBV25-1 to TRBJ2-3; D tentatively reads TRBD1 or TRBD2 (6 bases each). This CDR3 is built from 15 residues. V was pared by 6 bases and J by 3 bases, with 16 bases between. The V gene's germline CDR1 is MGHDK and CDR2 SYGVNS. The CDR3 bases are TGTGCCAGCAGGCCCGGGGGCCCGGGGACAGATACGCAGTATTTT. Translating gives CASRPGGPGTDTQYF. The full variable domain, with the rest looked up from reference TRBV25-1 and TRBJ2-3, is EADIYQTPRYLVIGTGKKITLECSQTMGHDKMYWYQQDPGMELHLIHYSYGVNSTEKGDLSSESTVSRIRTEHFPLTLESARPSHTSQYLCASRPGGPGTDTQYFGPGTRLTVL.

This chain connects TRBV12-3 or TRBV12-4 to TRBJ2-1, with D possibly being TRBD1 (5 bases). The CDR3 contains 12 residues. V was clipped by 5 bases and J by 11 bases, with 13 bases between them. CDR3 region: CASSPLQGKQFF. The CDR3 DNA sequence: TGTGCCAGCAGTCCCCTCCAGGGCAAGCAGTTCTTC.

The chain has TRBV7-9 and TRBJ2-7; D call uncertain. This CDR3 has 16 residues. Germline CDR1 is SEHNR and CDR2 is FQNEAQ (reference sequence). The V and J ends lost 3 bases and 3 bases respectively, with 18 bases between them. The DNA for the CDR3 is TGTGCCAGCAGCTTCGTCCCCGGCGACTTAGACTACGAGCAGTACTTC. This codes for CASSFVPGDLDYEQYF.

The CDR3 bases are TGCGCCAGCAGTCGCGGGGCACCGAACACCGGGGAGCTGTTTTTT. This encodes CASSRGAPNTGELFF. The chain carries TRBV5-1 and TRBJ2-2, with D possibly being TRBD2 (6 bases). V was cut by 5 bases and J by 0 bases, with 11 bases left in between. The CDR3 loop spans 15 amino acids. CDR1 and CDR2 (germline): SGHRS, YFSETQ.

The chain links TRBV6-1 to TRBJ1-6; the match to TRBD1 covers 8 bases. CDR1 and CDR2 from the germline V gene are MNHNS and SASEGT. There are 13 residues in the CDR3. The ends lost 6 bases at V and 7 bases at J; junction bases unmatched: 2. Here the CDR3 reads CASRWTGNSPLHF. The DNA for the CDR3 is TGTGCCAGCAGGTGGACAGGGAATTCACCCCTCCACTTT.

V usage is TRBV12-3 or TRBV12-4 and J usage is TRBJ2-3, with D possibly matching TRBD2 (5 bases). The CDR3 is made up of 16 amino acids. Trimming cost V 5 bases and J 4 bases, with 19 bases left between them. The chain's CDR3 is CASSASGTVGADTQYF. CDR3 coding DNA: TGTGCCAGCAGTGCATCCGGCACAGTGGGAGCAGATACGCAGTATTTT.

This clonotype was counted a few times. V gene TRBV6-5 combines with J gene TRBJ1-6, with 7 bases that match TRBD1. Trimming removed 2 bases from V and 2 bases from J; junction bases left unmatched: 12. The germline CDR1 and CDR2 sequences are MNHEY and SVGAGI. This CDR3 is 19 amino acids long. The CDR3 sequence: CASSYSQGGLSPYNSPLHF. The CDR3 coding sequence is TGTGCCAGCAGTTACAGCCAGGGGGGATTGTCGCCCTATAATTCACCCCTCCACTTT.

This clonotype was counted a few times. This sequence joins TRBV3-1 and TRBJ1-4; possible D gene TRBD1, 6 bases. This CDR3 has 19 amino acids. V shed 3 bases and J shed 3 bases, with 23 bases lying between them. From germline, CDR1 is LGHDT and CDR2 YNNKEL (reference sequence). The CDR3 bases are TGTGCCAGCAGCCAGCCGACAGGAGCCTTTACCGCAGCTAATGAAAAACTGTTTTTT. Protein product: CASSQPTGAFTAANEKLFF.

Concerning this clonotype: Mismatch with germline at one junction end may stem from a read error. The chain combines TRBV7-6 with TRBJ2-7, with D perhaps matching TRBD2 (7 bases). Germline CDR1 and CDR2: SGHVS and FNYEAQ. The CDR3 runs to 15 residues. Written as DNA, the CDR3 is TGTGCCAGCAGCCTAGCGGCCACAGGGAAGAGCGAGCAGTACTTC. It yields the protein CASSLAATGKSEQYF.

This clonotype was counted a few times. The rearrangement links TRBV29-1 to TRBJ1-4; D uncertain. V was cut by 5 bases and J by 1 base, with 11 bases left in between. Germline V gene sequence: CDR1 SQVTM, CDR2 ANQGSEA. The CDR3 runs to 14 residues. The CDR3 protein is CSVKTHKTNEKLFF. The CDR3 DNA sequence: TGCAGCGTTAAAACACACAAAACTAATGAAAAACTGTTTTTT.